This entry lists 4 T cell receptor beta chains sequenced from one sample in a study of shared clonotypes between healthy human individuals. Libraries were prepared by immunoSEQ multiplex PCR; TCRdb keeps only in-frame clonotypes and omits some of them. The repertoire includes hundreds of thousands of clones, about four fifths of them detected once, and less than 15% sits in the top ten. Sequences were obtained from PBMCs. The receptors stem from a woman aged 40 to 55 in good health. Some clones in this sample may be carry-over from other donors' samples.

The CDR3 DNA reads TGTGCCAGCAGCTTAGACGGGACCTCCTATGGCTACACCTTC. Encoded protein: CASSLDGTSYGYTF. The chain uses TRBV7-2 and TRBJ1-2; the D gene is possibly TRBD1 (5 bases). CDR3 length: 14 residues. V was clipped by 1 base and J by 4 bases, with 10 bases between them. Germline V gene data show CDR1 as SGHTA and CDR2 as FQGNSA.

This chain joins TRBV5-1 and TRBJ2-2; 7 nucleotides agree with TRBD1. The CDR3 loop spans 13 amino acids. V dropped 3 bases and J dropped 6; count of bases not matched to a gene: 2. CDR1 is SGHRS, CDR2 YFSETQ, per germline. The CDR3 protein is CASSSQGSGELFF. As DNA, the CDR3 is TGCGCCAGCAGCTCACAGGGGTCCGGGGAGCTGTTTTTT.

This clone has only a few counts. The chain recombines TRBV11-3 with TRBJ2-7; perhaps TRBD2 as D (6 bases). The CDR3 covers 15 residues. Germline CDR1 SGHNT, CDR2 YENEEA. The germline V and J ends were trimmed by 2 bases and 3 bases, with 14 bases remaining between them. The CDR3: CASSLNAGAGYEQYF. The CDR3, as DNA: TGTGCCAGCAGCTTAAACGCCGGAGCGGGCTACGAGCAGTACTTC.

This clone was picked up a small number of times. The chain combines TRBV7-3 with TRBJ1-1; D is undetermined. The CDR3 consists of 13 residues. The germline V gene has CDR1 SGHTA and CDR2 FQGTGA. V dropped 1 base and J dropped 1 base, with 4 bases sitting between them. The CDR3 nucleotides are TGTGCCAGCAGCTTAAACAGGAACACTGAAGCTTTCTTT. Translating it yields CASSLNRNTEAFF.